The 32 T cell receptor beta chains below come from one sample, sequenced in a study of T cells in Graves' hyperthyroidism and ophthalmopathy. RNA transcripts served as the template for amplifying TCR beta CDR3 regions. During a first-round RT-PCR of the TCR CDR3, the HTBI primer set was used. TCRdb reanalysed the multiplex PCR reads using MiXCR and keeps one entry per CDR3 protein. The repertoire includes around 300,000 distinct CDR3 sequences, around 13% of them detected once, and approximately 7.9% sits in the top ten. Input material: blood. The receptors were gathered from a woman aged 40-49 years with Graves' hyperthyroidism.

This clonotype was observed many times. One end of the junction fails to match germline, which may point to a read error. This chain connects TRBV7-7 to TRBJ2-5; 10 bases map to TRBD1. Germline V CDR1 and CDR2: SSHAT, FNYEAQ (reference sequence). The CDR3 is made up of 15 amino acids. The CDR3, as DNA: TGTGCTAGCAGGTCCGGGACAGGGGATCAAGAGACCCAGTACTTC. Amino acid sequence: CASRSGTGDQETQYF.

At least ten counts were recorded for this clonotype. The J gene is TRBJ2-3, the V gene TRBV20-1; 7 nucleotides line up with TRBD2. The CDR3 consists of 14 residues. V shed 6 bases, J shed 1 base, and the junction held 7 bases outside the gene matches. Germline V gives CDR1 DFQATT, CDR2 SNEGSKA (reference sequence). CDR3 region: CSAELAEGTDTQYF. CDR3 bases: TGCAGTGCAGAGCTAGCGGAGGGCACAGATACGCAGTATTTT.

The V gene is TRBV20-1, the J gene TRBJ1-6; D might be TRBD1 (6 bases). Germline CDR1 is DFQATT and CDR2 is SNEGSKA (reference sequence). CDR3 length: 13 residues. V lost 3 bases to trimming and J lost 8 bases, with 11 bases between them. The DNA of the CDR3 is TGCAGTGCTAGTAAGGACAGCTATTCACCCCTCCACTTT. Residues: CSASKDSYSPLHF.

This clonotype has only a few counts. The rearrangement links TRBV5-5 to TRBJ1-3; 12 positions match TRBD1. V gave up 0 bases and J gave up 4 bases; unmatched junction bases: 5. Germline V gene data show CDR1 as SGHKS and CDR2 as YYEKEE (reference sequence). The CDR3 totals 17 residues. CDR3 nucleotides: TGTGCCAGCAGCTTGGCGGGACAGGGGGCGAAAGGAAACACCATATATTTT. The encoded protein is CASSLAGQGAKGNTIYF. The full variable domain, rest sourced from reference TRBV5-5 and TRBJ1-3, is DAGVTQSPTHLIKTRGQQVTLRCSPISGHKSVSWYQQVLGQGPQFIFQYYEKEERGRGNFPDRFSARQFPNYSSELNVNALLLGDSALYLCASSLAGQGAKGNTIYFGEGSWLTVV.

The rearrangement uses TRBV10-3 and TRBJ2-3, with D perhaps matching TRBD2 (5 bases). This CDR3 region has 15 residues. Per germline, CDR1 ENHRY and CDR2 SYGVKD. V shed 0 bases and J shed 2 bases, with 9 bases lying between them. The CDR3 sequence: CAISESMRDTDTQYF. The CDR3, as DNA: TGTGCCATCAGTGAGTCAATGAGGGACACAGATACGCAGTATTTT.

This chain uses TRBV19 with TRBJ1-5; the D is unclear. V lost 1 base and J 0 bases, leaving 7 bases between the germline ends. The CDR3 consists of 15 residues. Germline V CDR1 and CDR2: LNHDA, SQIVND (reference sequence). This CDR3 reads CASSIGIYSNQPQHF. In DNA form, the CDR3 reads TGTGCCAGTAGTATAGGAATTTATAGCAATCAGCCCCAGCATTTT.

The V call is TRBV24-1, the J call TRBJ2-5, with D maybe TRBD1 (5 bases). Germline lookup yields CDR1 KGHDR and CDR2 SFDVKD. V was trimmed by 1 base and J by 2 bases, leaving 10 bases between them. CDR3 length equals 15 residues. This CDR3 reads CATSDFRQGQETQYF. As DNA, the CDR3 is TGTGCCACCAGTGATTTCAGGCAGGGTCAAGAGACCCAGTACTTC.

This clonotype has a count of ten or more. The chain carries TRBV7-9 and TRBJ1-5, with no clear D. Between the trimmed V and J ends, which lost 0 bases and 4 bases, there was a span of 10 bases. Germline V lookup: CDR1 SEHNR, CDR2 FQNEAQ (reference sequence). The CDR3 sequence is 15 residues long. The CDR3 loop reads CASSLANAENQPQHF. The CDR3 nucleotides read TGTGCCAGCAGCTTAGCAAACGCGGAGAATCAGCCCCAGCATTTT.

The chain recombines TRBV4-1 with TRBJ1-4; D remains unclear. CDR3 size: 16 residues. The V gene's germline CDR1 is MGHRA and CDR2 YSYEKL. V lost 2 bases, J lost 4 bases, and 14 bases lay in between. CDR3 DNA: TGCGCCAGCAGCCAATTCGTCGGGCGGGTTAATGAAAAACTGTTTTTT. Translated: CASSQFVGRVNEKLFF.

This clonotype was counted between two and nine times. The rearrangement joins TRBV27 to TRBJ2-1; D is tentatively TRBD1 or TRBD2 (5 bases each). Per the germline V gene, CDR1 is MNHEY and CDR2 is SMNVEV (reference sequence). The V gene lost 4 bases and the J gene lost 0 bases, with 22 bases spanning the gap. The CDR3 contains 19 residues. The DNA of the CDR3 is TGTGCCAGCAGTTCGGGACGGACCCAAATTTTTAACTCCTACAATGAGCAGTTCTTC. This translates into CASSSGRTQIFNSYNEQFF.

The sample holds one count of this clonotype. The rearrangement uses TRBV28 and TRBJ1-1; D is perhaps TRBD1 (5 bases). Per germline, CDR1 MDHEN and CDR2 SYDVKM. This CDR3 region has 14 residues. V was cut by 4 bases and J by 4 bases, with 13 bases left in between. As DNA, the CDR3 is TGTGCCAGCAGTTCGGGCGGGGGTGGCACTGAAGCTTTCTTT. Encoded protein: CASSSGGGGTEAFF.

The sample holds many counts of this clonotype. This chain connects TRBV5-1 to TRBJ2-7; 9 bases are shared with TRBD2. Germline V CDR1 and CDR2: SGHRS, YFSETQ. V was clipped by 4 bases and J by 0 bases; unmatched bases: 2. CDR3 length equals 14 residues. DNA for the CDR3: TGCGCCAGCAGCGCGGGAGGGCTCTCCTACGAGCAGTACTTC. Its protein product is CASSAGGLSYEQYF.

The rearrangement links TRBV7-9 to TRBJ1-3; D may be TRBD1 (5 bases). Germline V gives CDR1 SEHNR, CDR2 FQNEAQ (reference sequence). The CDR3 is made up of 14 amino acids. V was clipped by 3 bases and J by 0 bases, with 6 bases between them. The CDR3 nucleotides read TGTGCCAGCAGCTTCGGACACTCTGGAAACACCATATATTTT. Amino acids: CASSFGHSGNTIYF.

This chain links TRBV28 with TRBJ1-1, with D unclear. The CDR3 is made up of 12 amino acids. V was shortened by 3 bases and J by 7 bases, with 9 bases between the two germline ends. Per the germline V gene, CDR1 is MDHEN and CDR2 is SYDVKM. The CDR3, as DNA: TGTGCCAGCAGTTTTTACCCTCATGAAGCTTTCTTT. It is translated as CASSFYPHEAFF.

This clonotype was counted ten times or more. The DNA of the CDR3 is TGTGCCAGCAGTCATTCTCCGGGACTAGGGGATGAGCAGTTCTTC. Translating it yields CASSHSPGLGDEQFF. The chain couples TRBV2 to TRBJ2-1; 8 positions match TRBD2. The CDR3 length is 15 residues. CDR1 is SNHLY, CDR2 FYNNEI, per germline. Trimming cost V 5 bases and J 8 bases; bases outside gene matches: 11.

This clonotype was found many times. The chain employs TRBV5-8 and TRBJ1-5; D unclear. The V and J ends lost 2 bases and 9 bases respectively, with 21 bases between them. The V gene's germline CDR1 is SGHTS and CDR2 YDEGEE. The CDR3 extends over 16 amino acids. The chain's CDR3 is CASSFGLLAQRLPQHF. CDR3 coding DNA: TGTGCCAGCAGCTTCGGACTACTAGCCCAACGCCTGCCCCAGCATTTT.

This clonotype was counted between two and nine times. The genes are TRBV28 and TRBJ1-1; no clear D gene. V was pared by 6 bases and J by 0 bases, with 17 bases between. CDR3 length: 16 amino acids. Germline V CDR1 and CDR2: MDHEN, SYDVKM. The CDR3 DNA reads TGTGCCAGCAGCCCGGGAAGCAGAGCCATGAACACTGAAGCTTTCTTT. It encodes CASSPGSRAMNTEAFF.

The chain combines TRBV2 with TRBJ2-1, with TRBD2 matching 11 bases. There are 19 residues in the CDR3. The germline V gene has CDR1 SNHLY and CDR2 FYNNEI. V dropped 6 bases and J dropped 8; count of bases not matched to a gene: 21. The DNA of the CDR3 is TGTGCCAGCAGCCCCTGGGGGCCCTTAGCGGGAGGGGGAGGCGATGAGCAGTTCTTC. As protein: CASSPWGPLAGGGGDEQFF.

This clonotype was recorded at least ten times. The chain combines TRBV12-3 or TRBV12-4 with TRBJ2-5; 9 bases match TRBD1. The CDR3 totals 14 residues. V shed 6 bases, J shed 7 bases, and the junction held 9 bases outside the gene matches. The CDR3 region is CASSPRDREGTQYF. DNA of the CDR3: TGTGCCAGCAGCCCCCGGGACAGGGAGGGGACCCAGTACTTC.

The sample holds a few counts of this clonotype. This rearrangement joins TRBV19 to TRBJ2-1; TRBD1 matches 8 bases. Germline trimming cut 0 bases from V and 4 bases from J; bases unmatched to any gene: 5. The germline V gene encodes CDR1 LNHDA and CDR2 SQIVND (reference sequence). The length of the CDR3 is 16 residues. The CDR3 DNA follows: TGTGCCAGTAGTATAGATCGGGGACAGGTATACAATGAGCAGTTCTTC. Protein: CASSIDRGQVYNEQFF.

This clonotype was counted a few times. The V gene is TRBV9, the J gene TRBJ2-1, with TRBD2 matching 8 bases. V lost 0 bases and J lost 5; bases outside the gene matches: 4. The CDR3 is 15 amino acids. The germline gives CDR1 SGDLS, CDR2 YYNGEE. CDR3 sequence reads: CASSVDPGGDNEQFF. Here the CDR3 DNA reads TGTGCCAGCAGCGTAGATCCGGGAGGGGACAATGAGCAGTTCTTC.

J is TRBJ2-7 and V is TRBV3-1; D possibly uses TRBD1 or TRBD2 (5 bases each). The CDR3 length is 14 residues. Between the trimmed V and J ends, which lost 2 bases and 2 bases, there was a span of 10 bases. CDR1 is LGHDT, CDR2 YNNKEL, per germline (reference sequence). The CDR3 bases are TGTGCCAGCAGCCAATCAAAGGGACCCTACGAGCAGTACTTC. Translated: CASSQSKGPYEQYF.

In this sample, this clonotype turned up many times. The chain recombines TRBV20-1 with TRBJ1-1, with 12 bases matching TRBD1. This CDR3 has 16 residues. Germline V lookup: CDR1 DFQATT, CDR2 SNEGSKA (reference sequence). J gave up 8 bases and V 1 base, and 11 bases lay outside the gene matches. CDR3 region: CSARVTPGQGAREAFF. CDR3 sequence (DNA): TGCAGTGCTAGAGTTACCCCGGGACAGGGGGCGCGGGAAGCTTTCTTT.

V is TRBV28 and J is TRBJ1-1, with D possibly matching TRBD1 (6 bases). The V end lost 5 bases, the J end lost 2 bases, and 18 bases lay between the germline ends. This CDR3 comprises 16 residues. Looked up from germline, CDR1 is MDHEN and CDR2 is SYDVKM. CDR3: CASSARGTGGNTEAFF. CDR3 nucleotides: TGTGCCAGCAGTGCTAGGGGGACCGGGGGCAACACTGAAGCTTTCTTT.

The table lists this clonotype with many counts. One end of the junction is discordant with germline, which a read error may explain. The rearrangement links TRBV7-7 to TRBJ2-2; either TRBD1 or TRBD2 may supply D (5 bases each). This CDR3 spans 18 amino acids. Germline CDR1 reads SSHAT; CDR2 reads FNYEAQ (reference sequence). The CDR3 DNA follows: TGTGCTAGCAGCTTAAGGCCGGGGCGGTACTCGAACACCGGGGAGCTGTTTTTT. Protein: CASSLRPGRYSNTGELFF.

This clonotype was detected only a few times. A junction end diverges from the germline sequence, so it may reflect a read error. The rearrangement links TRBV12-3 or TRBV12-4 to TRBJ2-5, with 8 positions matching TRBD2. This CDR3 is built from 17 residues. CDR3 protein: CASRVSGTEFKGETQYF. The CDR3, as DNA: TGTGCCAGCAGGGTTAGCGGGACGGAATTTAAAGGGGAGACTCAGTACTTC.

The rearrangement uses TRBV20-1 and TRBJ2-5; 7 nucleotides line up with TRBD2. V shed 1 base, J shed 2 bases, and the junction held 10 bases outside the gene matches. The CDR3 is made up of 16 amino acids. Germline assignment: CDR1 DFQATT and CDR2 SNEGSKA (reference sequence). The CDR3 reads CSARALAAVLQETQYF. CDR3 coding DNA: TGCAGTGCTAGAGCCCTAGCGGCCGTGCTACAAGAGACCCAGTACTTC.

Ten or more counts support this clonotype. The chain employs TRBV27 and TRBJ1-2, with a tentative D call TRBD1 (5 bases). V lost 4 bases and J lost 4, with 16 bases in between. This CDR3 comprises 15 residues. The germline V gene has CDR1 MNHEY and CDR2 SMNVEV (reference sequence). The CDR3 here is CASSSPGGSAYGYTF. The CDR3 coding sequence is TGTGCCAGCAGTTCCCCGGGGGGAAGCGCCTATGGCTACACCTTC.

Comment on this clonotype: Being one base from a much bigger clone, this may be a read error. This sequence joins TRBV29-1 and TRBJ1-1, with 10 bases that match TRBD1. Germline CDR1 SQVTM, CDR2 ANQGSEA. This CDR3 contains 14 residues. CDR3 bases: TGCAGCGCTGTAGCGGACAGGGGGTCTACTGACGCTTTCTTT. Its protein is CSAVADRGSTDAFF.

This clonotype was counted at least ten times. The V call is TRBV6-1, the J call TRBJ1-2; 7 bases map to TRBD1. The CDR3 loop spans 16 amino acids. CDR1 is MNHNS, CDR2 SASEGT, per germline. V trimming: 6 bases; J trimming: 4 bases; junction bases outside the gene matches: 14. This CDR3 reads CASSLIRDSPLYGYTF. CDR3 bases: TGTGCCAGCAGCTTAATTCGGGACAGTCCCCTCTATGGCTACACCTTC.

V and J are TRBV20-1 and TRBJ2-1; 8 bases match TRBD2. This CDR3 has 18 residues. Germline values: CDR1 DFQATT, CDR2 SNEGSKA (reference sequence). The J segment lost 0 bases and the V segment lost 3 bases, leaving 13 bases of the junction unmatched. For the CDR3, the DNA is TGCAGTGCTAGGGGACGGCTAGCGGGTGGGAGCTCCTACAATGAGCAGTTCTTC. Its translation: CSARGRLAGGSSYNEQFF.

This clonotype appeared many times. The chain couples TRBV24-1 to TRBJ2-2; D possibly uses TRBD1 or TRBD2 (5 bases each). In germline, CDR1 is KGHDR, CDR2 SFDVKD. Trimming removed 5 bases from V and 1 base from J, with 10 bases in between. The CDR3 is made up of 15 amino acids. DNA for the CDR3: TGTGCCACCAGTGGTAAGGGACGGAACACCGGGGAGCTGTTTTTT. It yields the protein CATSGKGRNTGELFF.